These T cell receptor beta chains were read from a single sample in a study of cytomegalovirus exposure and HLA in healthy donors. The protocol was immunoSEQ multiplex PCR, while the TCRdb copy is restricted to in-frame clones and leaves out a portion. The sample carries 240,000 or so clones, roughly four fifths recorded once. Input material: PBMCs. The receptor set was obtained from a woman between 55 and 75 years old in good health and CMV-seropositive. CDR3s include the opening cysteine and the closing phenylalanine or tryptophan. Fields, in order: D gene, J gene, V gene, clone size, CDR3 DNA, CDR3 protein. D genes are given only for firm matches. Only part of the rows carry a size: once, few, many, or a class if the clone is expanded.

d_gene: .
j_gene: TRBJ2-1
v_gene: TRBV18
abundance: .
CDR3nt: TGTGCCAGCTCACCCCTTCCGGAACTACCCGGCTACAATGAGCAGTTCTTC
CDR3aa: CASSPLPELPGYNEQFF

d_gene: .
j_gene: TRBJ1-1
v_gene: TRBV7-9
abundance: .
CDR3nt: TGTGCCAGCAGCTTAGGACGGAGTGAAGCTTTCTTT
CDR3aa: CASSLGRSEAFF

d_gene: .
j_gene: TRBJ2-5
v_gene: TRBV11-1
abundance: .
CDR3nt: TGTGCCAGCAGCTTAAGAGCTAGACGGGTACAAGAGACCCAGTACTTC
CDR3aa: CASSLRARRVQETQYF

d_gene: .
j_gene: TRBJ2-7
v_gene: TRBV5-1
abundance: few
CDR3nt: TGCGCCAGCAGCTTCTGGGACACCACCTACGAGCAGTACTTC
CDR3aa: CASSFWDTTYEQYF

d_gene: TRBD2
j_gene: TRBJ2-5
v_gene: TRBV28
abundance: .
CDR3nt: TGTGCCAGCAGTCCTCGACTAGCGGGAGGGCGAGTGTACCAAGAGACCCAGTACTTC
CDR3aa: CASSPRLAGGRVYQETQYF

d_gene: .
j_gene: TRBJ2-1
v_gene: TRBV4-2
abundance: .
CDR3nt: TGTGCCAGCAGCCAGTTCTTACTTGACAATGAGCAGTTCTTC
CDR3aa: CASSQFLLDNEQFF

d_gene: .
j_gene: TRBJ2-7
v_gene: TRBV6-5
abundance: .
CDR3nt: TGTGCCAGCAGTTACCAGCAGGGAGGTCTCTACGAGCAGTACTTC
CDR3aa: CASSYQQGGLYEQYF

d_gene: .
j_gene: TRBJ1-5
v_gene: TRBV4-1
abundance: .
CDR3nt: TGCGCCAGCAGCCAAGATGAGGGGGTGCAGCCCCAGCATTTT
CDR3aa: CASSQDEGVQPQHF

d_gene: .
j_gene: TRBJ2-1
v_gene: TRBV15
abundance: .
CDR3nt: TGTGCCACCAGCAGAGATCGTTTTCCCCAGGTTGGGCAGTTCTTC
CDR3aa: CATSRDRFPQVGQFF

d_gene: .
j_gene: TRBJ1-1
v_gene: TRBV29-1
abundance: .
CDR3nt: TGCAGCGCCGACGTAGAGAGGACTGAAGCTTTCTTT
CDR3aa: CSADVERTEAFF

d_gene: TRBD2
j_gene: TRBJ2-7
v_gene: TRBV2
abundance: few
CDR3nt: TGTGCCAGCAGTGAAGCGGGACTAGGAGGTTTAGCCCCCGAGCAGTACTTC
CDR3aa: CASSEAGLGGLAPEQYF